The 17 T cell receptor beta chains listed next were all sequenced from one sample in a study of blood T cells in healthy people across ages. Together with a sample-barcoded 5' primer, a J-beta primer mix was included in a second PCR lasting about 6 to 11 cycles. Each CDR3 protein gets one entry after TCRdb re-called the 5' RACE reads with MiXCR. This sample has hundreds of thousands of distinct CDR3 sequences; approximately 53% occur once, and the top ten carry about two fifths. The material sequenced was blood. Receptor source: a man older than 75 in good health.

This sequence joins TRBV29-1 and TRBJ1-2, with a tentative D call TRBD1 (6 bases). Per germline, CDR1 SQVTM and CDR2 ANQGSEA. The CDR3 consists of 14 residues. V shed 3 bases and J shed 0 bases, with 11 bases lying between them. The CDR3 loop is CSVDGGPPNYGYTF. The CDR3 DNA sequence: TGCAGCGTTGATGGGGGCCCGCCTAACTATGGCTACACCTTC.

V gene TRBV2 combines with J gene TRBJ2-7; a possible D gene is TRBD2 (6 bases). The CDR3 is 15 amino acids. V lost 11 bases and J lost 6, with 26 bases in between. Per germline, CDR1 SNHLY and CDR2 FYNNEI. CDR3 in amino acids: CAGTETGLPASEQYF. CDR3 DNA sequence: TGTGCCGGCACTGAAACTGGACTACCGGCTAGCGAGCAGTACTTC.

The CDR3 nucleotides are TGTGCCATCTCGTCAGCGGAGCAAGAGACCCAGTTCTTC. It specifies CAISSAEQETQFF. The chain carries TRBV10-3 and TRBJ2-1; possible D gene TRBD2, 5 bases. The CDR3 spans 13 residues. Germline CDR1 is ENHRY and CDR2 is SYGVKD. Trimming left V 8 bases short and J 13 bases short, with 21 bases between.

The chain's CDR3 is CSAQGAGGETQYF. CDR3 DNA: TGCAGCGCCCAGGGGGCGGGCGGAGAGACCCAGTACTTC. The gene calls are TRBV29-1 and TRBJ2-5; 8 bases fit TRBD1. Per the germline V gene, CDR1 is SQVTM and CDR2 is ANQGSEA. V lost 7 bases to trimming and J lost 4 bases; unmatched junction nucleotides: 8. CDR3 length: 13 residues.

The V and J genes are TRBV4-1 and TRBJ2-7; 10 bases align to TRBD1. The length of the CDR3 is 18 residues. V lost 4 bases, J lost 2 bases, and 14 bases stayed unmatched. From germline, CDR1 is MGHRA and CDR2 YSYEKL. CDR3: CASSPSRRGTGAPYEQYF. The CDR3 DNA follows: TGCGCCAGCAGCCCAAGCAGGCGAGGGACAGGGGCACCCTACGAGCAGTACTTC.

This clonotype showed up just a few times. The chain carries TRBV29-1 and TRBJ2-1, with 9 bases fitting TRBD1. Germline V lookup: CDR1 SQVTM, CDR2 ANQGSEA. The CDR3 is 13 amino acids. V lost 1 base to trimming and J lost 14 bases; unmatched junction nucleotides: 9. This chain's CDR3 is CSVEVLRGDREFF. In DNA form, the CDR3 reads TGCAGCGTTGAAGTGCTTCGGGGGGACAGGGAGTTCTTC.

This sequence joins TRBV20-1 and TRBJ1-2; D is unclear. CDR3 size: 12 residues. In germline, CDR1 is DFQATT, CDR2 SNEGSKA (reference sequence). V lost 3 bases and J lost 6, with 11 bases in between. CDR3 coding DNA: TGCAGTGCTAGTGGGCCTGGGGATGGCTACACCTTC. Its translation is CSASGPGDGYTF.

CDR3 nucleotides: TGCGCCAGCAGCTCCGGAGGGAGGGACAATGAGCAGTTCTTC. Translating it yields CASSSGGRDNEQFF. The chain recombines TRBV5-1 with TRBJ2-1; 7 bases line up with TRBD2. Trimming at V came to 3 bases and at J to 5 bases, leaving 5 bases not matched to a gene. The CDR3 runs to 14 residues. CDR1 and CDR2 (germline): SGHRS, YFSETQ.

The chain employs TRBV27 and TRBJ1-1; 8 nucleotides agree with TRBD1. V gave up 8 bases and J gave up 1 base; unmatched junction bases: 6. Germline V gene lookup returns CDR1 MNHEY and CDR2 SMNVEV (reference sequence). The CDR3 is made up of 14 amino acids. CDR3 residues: CASRTGQGNTEAFF. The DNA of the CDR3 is TGTGCCAGCCGGACTGGACAGGGGAACACTGAAGCTTTCTTT.

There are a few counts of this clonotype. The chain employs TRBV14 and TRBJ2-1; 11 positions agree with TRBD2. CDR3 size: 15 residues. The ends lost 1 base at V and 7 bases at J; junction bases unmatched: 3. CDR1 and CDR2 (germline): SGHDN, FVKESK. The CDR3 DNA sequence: TGTGCCAGCAGCCAAGTAGCGGGAGGGCCGAATGAGCAGTTCTTC. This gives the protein CASSQVAGGPNEQFF.

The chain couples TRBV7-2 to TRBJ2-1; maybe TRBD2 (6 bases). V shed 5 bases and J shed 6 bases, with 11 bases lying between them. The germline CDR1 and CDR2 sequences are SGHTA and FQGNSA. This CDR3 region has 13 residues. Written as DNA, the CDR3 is TGTGCCAGCAGCCCGCGGGGAGGCAATGAGCAGTTCTTC. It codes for CASSPRGGNEQFF.

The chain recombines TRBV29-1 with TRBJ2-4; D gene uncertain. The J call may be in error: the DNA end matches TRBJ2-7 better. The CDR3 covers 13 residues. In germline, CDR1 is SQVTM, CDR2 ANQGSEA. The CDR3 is CSVGPGKSYEQYF. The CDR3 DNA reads TGCAGCGTCGGGCCTGGTAAGAGCTACGAGCAGTACTTC.

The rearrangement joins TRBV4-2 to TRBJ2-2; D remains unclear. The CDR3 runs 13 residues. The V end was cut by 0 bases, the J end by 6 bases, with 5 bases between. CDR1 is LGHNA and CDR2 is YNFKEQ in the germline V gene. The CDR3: CASSQEGPGELFF. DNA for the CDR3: TGTGCCAGCAGCCAAGAGGGTCCCGGGGAGCTGTTTTTT.

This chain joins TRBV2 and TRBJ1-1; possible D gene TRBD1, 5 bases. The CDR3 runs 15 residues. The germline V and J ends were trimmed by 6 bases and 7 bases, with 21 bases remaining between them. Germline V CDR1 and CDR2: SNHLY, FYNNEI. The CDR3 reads CASRAGEAGSLEAFF. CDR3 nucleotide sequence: TGTGCCAGCAGGGCTGGTGAGGCAGGGTCGCTTGAAGCTTTCTTT.

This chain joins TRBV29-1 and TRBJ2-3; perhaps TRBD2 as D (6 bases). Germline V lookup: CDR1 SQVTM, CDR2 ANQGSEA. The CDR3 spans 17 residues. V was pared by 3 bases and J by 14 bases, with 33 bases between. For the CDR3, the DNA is TGCAGCGTTGACGAAGTGGGGCTAGCGAGGTCCCGCAGATACGCGTATTTT. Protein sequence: CSVDEVGLARSRRYAYF.

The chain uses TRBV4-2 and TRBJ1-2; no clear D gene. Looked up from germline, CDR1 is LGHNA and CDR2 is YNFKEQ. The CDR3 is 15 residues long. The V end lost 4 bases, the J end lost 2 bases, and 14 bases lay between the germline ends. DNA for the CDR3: TGTGCCAGCAGCCCTCCAGGACGGCCGAACTATGGCTACACCTTC. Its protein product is CASSPPGRPNYGYTF.

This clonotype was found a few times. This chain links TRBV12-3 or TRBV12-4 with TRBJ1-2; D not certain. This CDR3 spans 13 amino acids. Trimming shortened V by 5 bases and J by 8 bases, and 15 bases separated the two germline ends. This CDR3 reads CASSVSSRGGYTF. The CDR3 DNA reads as TGTGCCAGCAGTGTAAGTTCGAGAGGAGGCTACACCTTC.